This T cell receptor (beta chain) was sequenced in a study of blood T cell repertoires in COVID-19. For the study at large: Sites in the United States, Italy and Spain provided acute and convalescent COVID-19 samples. Nucleic acid was either cDNA or gDNA, and it came from T cells, B-cell-depleted T cells, or PBMCs.

The authors' processing: Cell counts per sample came from amplifying reference gene primers. Produced via immunoSEQ multiplex PCR; TCRdb's table is partial and in-frame only. Clonal size and the V and J genes are those of that table, whereas D and trimming came from the DNA. The sample has 200,000 to 250,000 clones; 65% to 85% are singletons. CDR3 length: 16 residues. Germline V CDR1 and CDR2: LNHDA, SQIVND (reference sequence). Trimming removed 5 bases at V and 2 bases at J, with 15 bases between. The chain joins TRBV19 to TRBJ2-2; D is possibly TRBD1 (6 bases). This TCR came from a woman over 75 with acute or convalescent COVID-19. Sequencing was done on a sample of peripheral blood. DNA of the CDR3: TGTGCCAGTAGTGCCTGGGGGACAACTAACACCGGGGAGCTGTTTTTT. Its protein product is CASSAWGTTNTGELFF.